Sequencing of this T cell receptor beta chain was carried out in a study of blood T cells in healthy people across ages. Study-level background: Roughly one uniquely barcoded beta molecule per two T cells was captured. The study's findings and limits: Diversity was estimated from one million T cells, and these estimates were considered underestimates.

This clonotype showed up just a few times. The target antigen is unknown. A sample-barcoded 5' primer and a J-beta primer mix were used in a second PCR of roughly 6 to 11 cycles. Each cDNA molecule, via a template-switch adaptor with 12 random nucleotides, was tagged. TCRdb used MiXCR to reprocess the 5' RACE reads, holding one entry per CDR3 protein. The sample holds hundreds of thousands of distinct CDR3 sequences, over 20% seen once. V lost 0 bases to trimming and J lost 4 bases, with 10 bases between them. Germline-derived CDR1 and CDR2 are SGHRS and YFSETQ. The CDR3 covers 14 residues. Caucasian individuals from Russia who were healthy and aged about 6 to 90 acted as donors.

The sequence came from a man aged 65 to 79 in good health. V and J are TRBV5-1 and TRBJ2-5; perhaps TRBD2 as D (6 bases). The material sequenced was blood. The CDR3 here is CASSLAMGGETQYF. In DNA, the CDR3 is TGCGCCAGCAGCTTGGCCATGGGGGGAGAGACCCAGTACTTC.